The source of this T cell receptor beta chain is a study of cytomegalovirus exposure and HLA in healthy donors. PCR employed 60 Vbeta and 13 Jbeta primers. Produced via immunoSEQ multiplex PCR; TCRdb's table is partial and in-frame only. The sample includes tens of thousands of clones, roughly 90% of them seen just once. The germline gives CDR1 LGHNA, CDR2 YSLEER. This CDR3 is built from 16 residues. V was shortened by 1 base and J by 3 bases, with 13 bases between the two germline ends. The receptor was derived from a man aged 30-40 years in good health and CMV-seropositive. The V and J genes are TRBV4-3 and TRBJ2-1, with a weak D call TRBD1 (5 bases). Sequenced material: PBMCs. CDR3 region: CASSQGGLVLYNEQFF. The DNA for the CDR3 is TGCGCCAGCAGCCAAGGGGGCTTAGTTCTCTACAATGAGCAGTTCTTC.